The sequence of this TCR beta chain was determined in a study of regulatory T cells in long-lasting Graves disease. Study findings and constraints: Persistent patients shared thousands of public clonotypes among themselves. Newly diagnosed patients shared fewer, at roughly 970. Persistent cases favored TRBV28, TRBJ1-2 and TRBJ2-5.

This clonotype was observed a handful of times. The antigen is unknown. Per the germline V gene, CDR1 is MGHRA and CDR2 is YSYEKL. This CDR3 comprises 16 residues. Deletions cut 0 bases from V and 3 bases from J, with 9 bases between. Time point here: persistent/refractory GD, antithyroid drugs over 5 years with positive TRAb. From PBMCs, RNA was extracted and then used to make the TCR library. An endocrinology department located in Xi'an, China, was where the patients came from. Arm-PCR of CDR3 regions with iRepertoire HTBI primers generated TCR beta libraries. In the authors' methods: Sequenced samples collectively carried roughly 60 TRBV and 14 TRBJ segments. TCRdb independently ran MiXCR on the multiplex PCR reads; one entry per CDR3 protein. TCRdb, not the original authors, processed these V and J calls. The table includes around 400,000 distinct CDR3 sequences, 21% detected once.

The TCR originated in a female donor with Graves disease. The chain couples TRBV4-1 to TRBJ1-6, with D uncertain. Sample: peripheral blood mononuclear cells (PBMCs), taken when the disease was refractory, from a patient treated with antithyroid drugs. Written as DNA, the CDR3 is TGCGCCAGCAGCCAAGAAGGAAGTAACTATAATTCACCCCTCCACTTT. The encoded protein is CASSQEGSNYNSPLHF.